A single sample is the source of the 5 T cell receptor beta chains below, sequenced in a study of cytomegalovirus exposure and HLA in healthy donors. TCRdb's table, derived via immunoSEQ multiplex PCR, lists solely in-frame clones and lacks some. This table holds approximately 100,000 clones, around nine tenths found once. The specimen was PBMCs. The receptors were gathered from a woman younger than 45 in good health and CMV-seronegative.

The rearrangement links TRBV28 to TRBJ1-2; D is uncertain. Trimming cost V 8 bases and J 3 bases, with 10 bases left between them. Per the germline V gene, CDR1 is MDHEN and CDR2 is SYDVKM. This CDR3 is built from 12 residues. The CDR3 nucleotides read TGTGCCAGCGGAGCCAGTCACTATGGCTACACCTTC. The encoded protein is CASGASHYGYTF.

A single count supports this clone. The chain joins TRBV30 to TRBJ2-1, with 7 bases aligning to TRBD2. The CDR3 has 17 residues. CDR1 and CDR2 (germline): GTSNPN, SVGIG (reference sequence). The ends lost 3 bases at V and 5 bases at J; junction bases unmatched: 16. The chain's CDR3 is CAWRGLAEQTRNNEQFF. The CDR3 coding sequence is TGTGCCTGGAGAGGGCTAGCGGAACAAACTCGAAACAATGAGCAGTTCTTC.

V is TRBV18 and J is TRBJ2-3; TRBD2 aligns across 7 bases. The germline V gene has CDR1 KGHSH and CDR2 LQKENI. V dropped 6 bases and J dropped 1; count of bases not matched to a gene: 7. The CDR3 is made up of 15 amino acids. The CDR3 nucleotides are TGTGCCAGCTCCCCTCCAAGCGGGGGCACAGATACGCAGTATTTT. Amino acids: CASSPPSGGTDTQYF.

This sequence joins TRBV2 and TRBJ1-5, with 7 bases aligning to TRBD1. Losses at the gene ends were 6 bases for V and 0 bases for J; bases not matched to a gene: 8. The CDR3 runs 16 residues. Germline V gives CDR1 SNHLY, CDR2 FYNNEI. CDR3 sequence reads: CASSEGQPNSNQPQHF. CDR3 nucleotide sequence: TGTGCCAGCAGCGAGGGACAGCCAAATAGCAATCAGCCCCAGCATTTT.

In DNA, the CDR3 is TGTGCCATCAGTGAGTCGAAGATCGCGGTTCACAATGAGCAGTTCTTC. Its protein is CAISESKIAVHNEQFF. The rearrangement joins TRBV10-3 to TRBJ2-1; D is undetermined. Trimming left V 0 bases short and J 5 bases short, with 14 bases between. This CDR3 has 16 residues. The germline CDR1 and CDR2 sequences are ENHRY and SYGVKD.